Given below is one T cell receptor beta chain in context. As yet, its antigen is unknown. The data were obtained in a study of T-cell memory formation after mild COVID-19. Study-level results: Confirmation was lacking for SARS-CoV-2 specificity of second-wave clones that peaked on day 37.

Trimming took off 6 bases at V and 0 bases at J, with 15 bases between the two ends. CDR1 DFQATT and CDR2 SNEGSKA come from the germline V gene (reference sequence). CDR3 size: 14 residues. TCRdb itself ran the 5' RACE reads through MiXCR, one entry per CDR3 protein. The repertoire has 300,000 to 400,000 distinct CDR3 sequences, around 27% of them found once; the top ten carry approximately 13%. Sequencing input: PBMCs or a T cell subset sorted from them (not recorded which). This chain connects TRBV20-1 to TRBJ2-7; D ambiguous. The receptor's source is an adult woman who had mild COVID-19 (a few samples of this study predate the infection). Cell type and time point are not known. CDR3 nucleotide sequence: TGCAGTGCGGCAAAAGCCGCGAGCTCCTACGAGCAGTACTTC. It is translated as CSAAKAASSYEQYF.